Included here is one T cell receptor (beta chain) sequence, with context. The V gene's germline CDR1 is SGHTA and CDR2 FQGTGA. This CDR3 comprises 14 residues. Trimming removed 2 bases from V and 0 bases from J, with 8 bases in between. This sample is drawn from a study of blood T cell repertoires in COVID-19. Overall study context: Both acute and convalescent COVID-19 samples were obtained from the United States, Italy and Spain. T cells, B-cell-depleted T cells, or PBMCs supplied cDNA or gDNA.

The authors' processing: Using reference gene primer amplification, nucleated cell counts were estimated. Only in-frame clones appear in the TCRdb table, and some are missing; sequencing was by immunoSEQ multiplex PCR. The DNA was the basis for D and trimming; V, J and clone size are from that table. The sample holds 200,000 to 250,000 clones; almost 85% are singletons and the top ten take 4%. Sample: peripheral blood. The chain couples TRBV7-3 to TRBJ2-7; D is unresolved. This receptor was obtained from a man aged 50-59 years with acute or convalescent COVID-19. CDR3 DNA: TGTGCCAGCAGCTTATCTGAGGACTCCTACGAGCAGTACTTC. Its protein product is CASSLSEDSYEQYF.